This TCR beta chain appears in the sequencing data of a study of shared clonotypes between healthy human individuals. Germline-derived CDR1 and CDR2 are SGHVS and FNYEAQ. The CDR3 covers 10 residues. The V end was cut by 1 base, the J end by 12 bases, with 4 bases between. CD8 memory was a combination of CD45RO+ cells and CCR7-negative CD45RA+ TemRA cells. Here immunoSEQ multiplex PCR was the method, and the copy in TCRdb shows in-frame clones only, minus some. Of 80,000 to 100,000 clones listed, over 60% are singletons. This clone has more than one count but fewer than ten. The J gene is TRBJ2-1, the V gene TRBV7-6; D remains ambiguous. The sequence was collected from a man aged 25-45 years in good health. Specimen: memory CD8+ T cells sorted from blood. Documented subset: CD45RO+ cells pooled with CCR7-negative TemRA cells. The CDR3 bases are TGTGCCAGCAGCTTAGGCGGGCAGTTCTTC. This translates into CASSLGGQFF.